The T cell receptor beta chain under discussion was sequenced for a study of Ad26.COV2.S vaccination and SARS-CoV-2 variants. Study details: In the COV1001 trial, the donor was in the Ad26.COV2.S arm. Once or twice, 56 days apart, Ad26.COV2.S was delivered intramuscularly.

Generated by immunoSEQ multiplex PCR, the TCRdb table keeps only in-frame clones and is missing some. The table lists some 340,000 clones, roughly 84% of them singletons. Treatment meaning: 15 to 20 received Ad26.COV2.S at low or high dose, single or two shots; several received placebo; per-sample allocation not given. Sampling happened 63 days after the first vaccine or placebo injection. Trimming cost V 4 bases and J 5 bases; bases outside gene matches: 8. Germline V CDR1 and CDR2: SGHRS, YFSETQ. The CDR3 contains 15 residues. The V gene is TRBV5-1, the J gene TRBJ2-2, with 7 bases aligning to TRBD2. The sequencing here drew on peripheral blood, taken in a trial of Ad26.COV2.S vaccine versus placebo. This sequence originates from a person aged 18-60 years who received the Ad26.COV2.S COVID-19 vaccine or a placebo. CDR3 nucleotides: TGCGCCAGCAGCCCGGCCAGCGGGGAAACCGGGGAGCTGTTTTTT. Amino acid sequence: CASSPASGETGELFF.